This passage covers 19 T cell receptor beta chains from one sample sequenced in a study of cytomegalovirus exposure and HLA in healthy donors. Primers: 60 Vbeta forward and 13 Jbeta reverse. Sequencing used immunoSEQ multiplex PCR; TCRdb keeps in-frame clones, though not all of them. The sample has some 210,000 clones; roughly 81% are singletons. What was sequenced was PBMCs. These TCRs come from a woman in her 30s in good health and CMV-seropositive.

The chain uses TRBV28 and TRBJ2-2; unclear D gene. CDR1 and CDR2 (germline): MDHEN, SYDVKM. The CDR3 loop spans 13 amino acids. The V end was cut by 6 bases, the J end by 8 bases, with 13 bases between. The CDR3 DNA is TGTGCCAGCAGATCCCGGGTGCTGGGGGAGCTGTTTTTT. The encoded protein is CASRSRVLGELFF.

The gene calls are TRBV19 and TRBJ2-7, with TRBD1 identical over 7 bases. Germline lookup yields CDR1 LNHDA and CDR2 SQIVND (reference sequence). The V segment lost 3 bases and the J segment 2 bases; nucleotides outside the gene matches: 4. The CDR3 sequence is 14 residues long. CDR3 sequence (DNA): TGTGCCAGTAGTATCCCCGGACAGGCCTACGAGCAGTACTTC. Its translation is CASSIPGQAYEQYF.

J is TRBJ1-2 and V is TRBV5-4; a possible D gene is TRBD1 (6 bases). V was cut by 4 bases and J by 8 bases, with 18 bases left in between. CDR1 SGHNT and CDR2 YYREEE come from the germline V gene (reference sequence). This CDR3 contains 14 residues. Here the CDR3 reads CASSIQGTGGGYTF. CDR3 nucleotide sequence: TGTGCCAGCAGCATACAGGGTACCGGGGGGGGCTACACCTTC.

The chain uses TRBV7-2 and TRBJ2-1, with D possibly TRBD2 on 5 matching bases. Trimming removed 1 base from V and 2 bases from J, with 9 bases in between. In germline, CDR1 is SGHTA, CDR2 FQGNSA. The CDR3 is made up of 15 amino acids. The CDR3 nucleotides are TGTGCCAGCAGCTTAGTACTAGGTACCTACAATGAGCAGTTCTTC. Its protein product is CASSLVLGTYNEQFF.

The DNA for the CDR3 is TGTGCCAGTAGTACACTAGCCGACCTCTACAATGAGCAGTTCTTC. This gives the protein CASSTLADLYNEQFF. The chain links TRBV19 to TRBJ2-1; D is possibly TRBD2 (6 bases). From germline, CDR1 is LNHDA and CDR2 SQIVND (reference sequence). This CDR3 spans 15 amino acids. V was cut by 4 bases and J by 3 bases, with 13 bases left in between.

This rearrangement joins TRBV7-6 to TRBJ1-2; TRBD1 aligns across 7 bases. The CDR3 runs to 13 residues. V shed 5 bases and J 6 bases; nucleotides not matched to a gene: 6. Germline CDR1 is SGHVS and CDR2 is FNYEAQ. CDR3 sequence reads: CASSQRQGDGYTF. CDR3 bases: TGTGCCAGCAGCCAAAGGCAGGGGGATGGCTACACCTTC. The full variable domain, completed using reference TRBV7-6 and TRBJ1-2, is GAGVSQSPRYKVTKRGQDVALRCDPISGHVSLYWYRQALGQGPEFLTYFNYEAQQDKSGLPNDRFSAERPEGSISTLTIQRTEQRDSAMYRCASSQRQGDGYTFGSGTRLTVV.

The chain combines TRBV4-2 with TRBJ1-6; TRBD1 aligns across 9 bases. This CDR3 has 15 residues. Germline CDR1 is LGHNA and CDR2 is YNFKEQ. V trimming: 0 bases; J trimming: 8 bases; junction bases outside the gene matches: 2. The CDR3, as DNA: TGTGCCAGCAGCCAAGATAGGACAGGGGATTCACCCCTCCACTTT. Residues: CASSQDRTGDSPLHF.

The genes are TRBV28 and TRBJ1-2; no reliable D call. The CDR3 runs to 11 residues. The V gene lost 1 base and the J gene lost 7 bases, with 4 bases spanning the gap. In germline, CDR1 is MDHEN, CDR2 SYDVKM. The CDR3 region is CASSLFGGYTF. The CDR3 DNA is TGTGCCAGCAGTTTATTCGGTGGCTACACCTTC.

The J gene is TRBJ2-3, the V gene TRBV7-9; TRBD2 is a possible D gene (5 bases). Trimming removed 3 bases at V and 0 bases at J, with 7 bases between. This CDR3 region has 14 residues. The germline V gene has CDR1 SEHNR and CDR2 FQNEAQ (reference sequence). For the CDR3, the DNA is TGTGCCAGCAGCTTGGAGCGGAGCACAGATACGCAGTATTTT. It yields the protein CASSLERSTDTQYF. The full variable domain, rest sourced from reference TRBV7-9 and TRBJ2-3, is DTGVSQNPRHKITKRGQNVTFRCDPISEHNRLYWYRQTLGQGPEFLTYFQNEAQLEKSRLLSDRFSAERPKGSFSTLEIQRTEQGDSAMYLCASSLERSTDTQYFGPGTRLTVL.

This clone came up a few times. The chain links TRBV7-2 to TRBJ1-6, with D possibly matching TRBD1 (5 bases). The CDR3 extends over 13 amino acids. Germline CDR1 is SGHTA and CDR2 is FQGNSA. The V and J ends lost 2 bases and 8 bases respectively, with 7 bases between them. CDR3 loop: CASSLRQYSPLHF. CDR3 sequence (DNA): TGTGCCAGCAGCTTAAGACAGTATTCACCCCTCCACTTT.

The V and J genes are TRBV10-2 and TRBJ2-3, with 10 nucleotides matching TRBD2. The CDR3 spans 15 residues. Germline lookup yields CDR1 WSHSY and CDR2 SAAADI. The J segment lost 1 base and the V segment lost 6 bases, leaving 4 bases of the junction unmatched. DNA for the CDR3: TGCGCCAGCAGGTCCGGGACTAGCGGCACAGATACGCAGTATTTT. Encoded protein: CASRSGTSGTDTQYF.

The chain uses TRBV5-1 and TRBJ2-5, with a possible D match to TRBD2 (5 bases). Trimming removed 0 bases at V and 2 bases at J, with 17 bases between. The CDR3 runs 17 residues. From germline, CDR1 is SGHRS and CDR2 YFSETQ. CDR3 DNA sequence: TGCGCCAGCAGCTTGGGTCCCTTACTAGTGATACAAGAGACCCAGTACTTC. This gives the protein CASSLGPLLVIQETQYF.

V is TRBV11-3 and J is TRBJ2-3; TRBD1 matches 9 bases. V was pared by 4 bases and J by 8 bases, with 7 bases of the junction left unmatched. In germline, CDR1 is SGHNT, CDR2 YENEEA. The CDR3 is made up of 14 amino acids. The DNA of the CDR3 is TGTGCCAGCAGCTCGACAGGGGGATCAGTTACGCAGTATTTT. Its protein product is CASSSTGGSVTQYF.

V usage is TRBV7-9 and J usage is TRBJ2-7; D might be TRBD2 (6 bases). This CDR3 has 16 amino acids. V was shortened by 3 bases and J by 2 bases, with 17 bases between the two germline ends. Germline lookup yields CDR1 SEHNR and CDR2 FQNEAQ (reference sequence). The CDR3 protein is CASSFLSGTYTYEQYF. Here the CDR3 DNA reads TGTGCCAGCAGCTTTCTCTCCGGGACTTATACCTACGAGCAGTACTTC.

V and J are TRBV5-4 and TRBJ2-4, with TRBD2 as a possible D gene (6 bases). The CDR3 runs to 17 residues. V dropped 3 bases and J dropped 1 base, with 17 bases sitting between them. Germline V gene data show CDR1 as SGHNT and CDR2 as YYREEE (reference sequence). This CDR3 is CASSYAVGRGAKNIQYF. DNA for the CDR3: TGTGCCAGCAGCTACGCTGTGGGCCGGGGGGCCAAAAACATTCAGTACTTC.

This clone came up once. V gene TRBV30 combines with J gene TRBJ1-2, with D unclear. V was shortened by 3 bases and J by 2 bases, with 16 bases between the two germline ends. This CDR3 contains 15 residues. Looked up from germline, CDR1 is GTSNPN and CDR2 is SVGIG (reference sequence). The CDR3 spells CAWRGRRAGNYGYTF. The CDR3 DNA is TGTGCCTGGAGAGGTCGGAGGGCGGGAAACTATGGCTACACCTTC. The variable domain in full, completed from reference TRBV30 and TRBJ1-2, reads SQTIHQWPATLVQPVGSPLSLECTVEGTSNPNLYWYRQAAGRGLQLLFYSVGIGQISSEVPQNLSASRPQDRQFILSSKKLLLSDSGFYLCAWRGRRAGNYGYTFGSGTRLTVV.

The V call is TRBV27, the J call TRBJ1-1; 7 bases are a match to TRBD1. The germline gives CDR1 MNHEY, CDR2 SMNVEV (reference sequence). This CDR3 spans 14 amino acids. V lost 5 bases and J lost 1; bases outside the gene matches: 4. CDR3 in DNA: TGTGCCAGCAGTACCTGGACAGGGAACACTGAAGCTTTCTTT. This codes for CASSTWTGNTEAFF.

The chain links TRBV6-1 to TRBJ2-3; 10 nucleotides match TRBD2. Germline assignment: CDR1 MNHNS and CDR2 SASEGT. The trim removed 4 bases at V and 2 bases at J, leaving 9 bases unmatched. The CDR3 loop spans 17 amino acids. The CDR3 here is CASSAGFGTSVTDTQYF. CDR3 DNA sequence: TGTGCCAGCAGTGCCGGATTCGGGACTAGCGTCACAGATACGCAGTATTTT.

This clone was detected a few times. The chain uses TRBV4-3 and TRBJ2-2; TRBD2 aligns across 9 bases. The J segment lost 2 bases and the V segment lost 1 base, leaving 5 bases of the junction unmatched. This CDR3 comprises 17 residues. CDR1 and CDR2 (germline): LGHNA, YSLEER. The CDR3 is CASSQAGLALNTGELFF. Written as DNA, the CDR3 is TGCGCCAGCAGCCAAGCGGGACTAGCCCTAAACACCGGGGAGCTGTTTTTT.